These 17 T cell receptor beta chains originate from one sample sequenced in a study of OX40 agonist ivuxolimab in advanced cancers. Profiling relied on immunoSEQ multiplex PCR, and the TCRdb table lists in-frame clones only, not all of them. The sample has tens of thousands of clones, roughly 89% seen once. The specimen comprised CD4+ or CD8+ T cells sorted from blood, sampled in a trial of the OX40 agonist ivuxolimab. The origin of the receptors is an adult with an advanced solid tumor such as melanoma, head and neck, liver or kidney cancer.

This clone appeared a single time. This rearrangement joins TRBV5-1 to TRBJ2-2, with D perhaps TRBD1 (5 bases). V was cut by 3 bases and J by 0 bases, with 9 bases left in between. CDR3 length: 15 amino acids. Germline CDR1 reads SGHRS; CDR2 reads YFSETQ. CDR3 in amino acids: CASSSTDANTGELFF. In nucleotides, the CDR3 is TGCGCCAGCAGCTCGACAGACGCGAACACCGGGGAGCTGTTTTTT.

The rearrangement links TRBV7-6 to TRBJ2-3; a possible D gene is TRBD2 (6 bases). This CDR3 comprises 15 residues. The V end was cut by 4 bases, the J end by 4 bases, with 15 bases between. Germline loops: CDR1 SGHVS, CDR2 FNYEAQ. The CDR3: CASSSSPGDPDTQYF. Written as DNA, the CDR3 is TGTGCCAGCAGCTCGTCCCCGGGAGATCCAGATACGCAGTATTTT.

The chain combines TRBV19 with TRBJ2-1; 11 nucleotides line up with TRBD2. The V and J ends lost 1 base and 6 bases, in that order; junction bases with no gene match: 8. Germline values: CDR1 LNHDA, CDR2 SQIVND (reference sequence). This CDR3 is built from 17 residues. CDR3 coding DNA: TGTGCCAGTAGTATAGTCCTAACTAGCGGGAGTATCAATGAGCAGTTCTTC. It yields the protein CASSIVLTSGSINEQFF.

J is TRBJ1-4 and V is TRBV6-5; 11 bases align to TRBD1. Germline CDR1 is MNHEY and CDR2 is SVGAGI. The trim removed 8 bases at V and 6 bases at J, leaving 2 bases unmatched. The CDR3 loop spans 13 amino acids. The CDR3 loop is CASGQGADEKLFF. The CDR3 nucleotides read TGTGCCAGCGGACAGGGGGCGGATGAAAAACTGTTTTTT.

The chain uses TRBV9 and TRBJ2-1, with D hard to call. The V gene lost 4 bases and the J gene lost 6 bases, with 8 bases spanning the gap. This CDR3 spans 12 amino acids. Per the germline V gene, CDR1 is SGDLS and CDR2 is YYNGEE. The CDR3 sequence: CASSSPPNEQFF. The DNA of the CDR3 is TGTGCCAGCAGCTCCCCTCCCAATGAGCAGTTCTTC.

This chain connects TRBV30 to TRBJ2-1, with 13 bases lining up with TRBD2. The CDR3 is 14 amino acids. V gave up 1 base and J gave up 10 bases; unmatched junction bases: 4. Germline-derived CDR1 and CDR2 are GTSNPN and SVGIG (reference sequence). The CDR3 nucleotides are TGTGCCTGGAGTGCGGGACTAGCGGGACGAGAGCAGTTCTTC. Its protein product is CAWSAGLAGREQFF. The whole variable domain, remainder taken from reference TRBV30 and TRBJ2-1, is SQTIHQWPATLVQPVGSPLSLECTVEGTSNPNLYWYRQAAGRGLQLLFYSVGIGQISSEVPQNLSASRPQDRQFILSSKKLLLSDSGFYLCAWSAGLAGREQFFGPGTRLTVL.

A single count supports this clone. This chain uses TRBV28 with TRBJ2-5; D possibly matches TRBD1 or TRBD2 (6 bases each). From germline, CDR1 is MDHEN and CDR2 SYDVKM. CDR3 length: 16 amino acids. Trimming pared 5 bases from V and 4 bases from J, leaving 20 bases between. This CDR3 is CASSPSRGVPGETQYF. CDR3 sequence (DNA): TGTGCCAGCAGTCCGTCTAGGGGGGTACCTGGAGAGACCCAGTACTTC. Using reference TRBV28 and TRBJ2-5 for the parts outside the CDR3, the full variable domain is DVKVTQSSRYLVKRTGEKVFLECVQDMDHENMFWYRQDPGLGLRLIYFSYDVKMKEKGDIPEGYSVSREKKERFSLILESASTNQTSMYLCASSPSRGVPGETQYFGPGTRLLVL.

V and J are TRBV6-1 and TRBJ2-1; D unresolved. This CDR3 has 13 residues. Deletions cut 2 bases from V and 5 bases from J, with 7 bases between. Germline V gene data show CDR1 as MNHNS and CDR2 as SASEGT. The DNA for the CDR3 is TGTGCCAGCAGTGAAATCAAAAACAATGAGCAGTTCTTC. Its protein product is CASSEIKNNEQFF.

The chain joins TRBV9 to TRBJ2-1, with a weak D call TRBD2 (6 bases). Trimming cost V 0 bases and J 6 bases, with 22 bases left between them. The CDR3 covers 18 residues. Germline V lookup: CDR1 SGDLS, CDR2 YYNGEE. CDR3 sequence: CASSVVPSDQPTFNEQFF. CDR3 coding DNA: TGTGCCAGCAGCGTAGTCCCTAGCGACCAACCTACCTTCAATGAGCAGTTCTTC. Based on the CDR3 plus reference TRBV9 and TRBJ2-1, the full variable domain is DSGVTQTPKHLITATGQRVTLRCSPRSGDLSVYWYQQSLDQGLQFLIQYYNGEERAKGNILERFSAQQFPDLHSELNLSSLELGDSALYFCASSVVPSDQPTFNEQFFGPGTRLTVL.

This chain connects TRBV18 to TRBJ2-1, with 12 bases that match TRBD1. Germline lookup yields CDR1 KGHSH and CDR2 LQKENI. V lost 1 base to trimming and J lost 9 bases; unmatched junction nucleotides: 4. The CDR3 consists of 15 residues. The CDR3 protein is CASSPRGQGAFEQFF. CDR3 nucleotide sequence: TGTGCCAGCTCACCACGGGGACAGGGGGCCTTTGAGCAGTTCTTC.

The rearrangement uses TRBV7-9 and TRBJ2-3, with 8 positions matching TRBD1. V gave up 3 bases and J gave up 1 base; unmatched junction bases: 9. The CDR3 sequence is 17 residues long. The V gene's germline CDR1 is SEHNR and CDR2 FQNEAQ (reference sequence). The CDR3 region is CASSLGQVARGTDTQYF. CDR3 nucleotides: TGTGCCAGCAGCTTGGGACAGGTTGCAAGGGGCACAGATACGCAGTATTTT.

This chain connects TRBV5-4 to TRBJ1-1, with D hard to call. Germline V gene lookup returns CDR1 SGHNT and CDR2 YYREEE (reference sequence). Trimming removed 4 bases at V and 5 bases at J, with 9 bases between. The CDR3 is made up of 12 amino acids. This CDR3 reads CASSIQSTEAFF. The CDR3 DNA reads TGTGCCAGCAGCATACAGAGTACTGAAGCTTTCTTT.

The chain is built from TRBV2 and TRBJ2-6, with TRBD1 matching over 7 bases. With V trimmed by 10 bases and J by 0 bases, 3 bases remained unmatched. Germline loops: CDR1 SNHLY, CDR2 FYNNEI. The CDR3 runs to 14 residues. The CDR3 protein is CAKGQPSGANVLTF. CDR3 DNA sequence: TGTGCCAAGGGACAGCCCTCTGGGGCCAACGTCCTGACTTTC.

This chain links TRBV19 with TRBJ2-1, with TRBD1 matching 12 bases. From germline, CDR1 is LNHDA and CDR2 SQIVND (reference sequence). The J segment lost 6 bases and the V segment lost 5 bases, leaving 5 bases of the junction unmatched. CDR3 length: 15 residues. The CDR3 coding sequence is TGTGCCAGTAGTCGACGGGGACAGGGGGCCAATGAGCAGTTCTTC. Translated: CASSRRGQGANEQFF.

The rearrangement uses TRBV28 and TRBJ2-3; tentative D call: TRBD1 (7 bases). Germline values: CDR1 MDHEN, CDR2 SYDVKM. CDR3 length: 16 amino acids. V was shortened by 2 bases and J by 4 bases, with 16 bases between the two germline ends. The CDR3 spells CASSLRQGGPPDTQYF. The CDR3 DNA follows: TGTGCCAGCAGTTTAAGGCAGGGGGGCCCCCCAGATACGCAGTATTTT.

The CDR3: CASRQPGANTGELFF. CDR3 bases: TGTGCCAGCAGACAACCAGGGGCGAACACCGGGGAGCTGTTTTTT. This sequence joins TRBV6-5 and TRBJ2-2; TRBD1 might be the D (6 bases). V gave up 6 bases and J gave up 0 bases, with 11 bases separating them. The CDR3 loop spans 15 amino acids. Germline loops: CDR1 MNHEY, CDR2 SVGAGI.

The V and J genes are TRBV6-1 and TRBJ1-5, with 9 nucleotides matching TRBD1. V shed 5 bases, J shed 7 bases, and the junction held 9 bases outside the gene matches. This CDR3 contains 15 residues. The germline V gene encodes CDR1 MNHNS and CDR2 SASEGT. CDR3 in DNA: TGTGCCAGCAGTACTACAGGGGGCGCGAGGCAGCCCCAGCATTTT. Its protein is CASSTTGGARQPQHF.